Following are 18 T cell receptor beta chains from one sample sequenced in a study of shared clonotypes between healthy human individuals (dated by TCRdb to about 2020). Libraries came from the immunoSEQ multiplex PCR assay. TCRdb obtained this table from immuneACCESS and retained in-frame rearrangements with V and J assigned. These tables miss some clones; where compared with another copy, unresolved V genes account for less than half of the shortfall, and the remainder is unexplained. This sample is represented by 2,500,000 or so clones; roughly 90% of them were singletons. The biggest ten clones account for 0.37% of the sample. Sequenced sample: naive CD4+ T cells from PBMCs. This specimen's cell subset or site label, interpreted: CD45RA+ positively selected. Source of these receptors: a man between 18 and 29 years old in good health. Some clones in this sample may be carry-over from other donors' samples.

The rearrangement uses TRBV6-5 and TRBJ2-7, with D tentatively TRBD1 (5 bases). The V and J ends lost 6 bases and 7 bases respectively, with 16 bases between them. The length of the CDR3 is 13 residues. From germline, CDR1 is MNHEY and CDR2 SVGAGI. For the CDR3, the DNA is TGTGCCAGCAGCCACAGGAGATTCGGGGAGCAGTACTTC. Protein: CASSHRRFGEQYF.

This chain connects TRBV6-1 to TRBJ1-2; D might be TRBD1 (6 bases). There are 14 residues in the CDR3. Trimming removed 6 bases at V and 5 bases at J, with 16 bases between. The germline CDR1 and CDR2 sequences are MNHNS and SASEGT. DNA for the CDR3: TGTGCCAGCAGGAACGAGGACAGTTTTTATGGCTACACCTTC. It is translated as CASRNEDSFYGYTF.

The rearrangement links TRBV5-1 to TRBJ2-3, with D possibly TRBD2 on 6 matching bases. Germline CDR1 reads SGHRS; CDR2 reads YFSETQ. V was pared by 0 bases and J by 0 bases, with 14 bases between. The CDR3 loop spans 17 amino acids. CDR3 in amino acids: CASSLGTTTPSTDTQYF. In DNA form, the CDR3 reads TGCGCCAGCAGCTTGGGGACTACCACCCCTAGCACAGATACGCAGTATTTT.

V usage is TRBV10-2 and J usage is TRBJ2-5, with D uncertain. V was shortened by 5 bases and J by 5 bases, with 15 bases between the two germline ends. The germline V gene has CDR1 WSHSY and CDR2 SAAADI. The CDR3 has 14 amino acids. The chain's CDR3 is CASSLTYPRETQYF. The CDR3 DNA follows: TGCGCCAGCAGTCTGACGTACCCCAGGGAGACCCAGTACTTC.

In this sample, this clone turned up once. The chain couples TRBV7-7 to TRBJ2-1; 7 bases map to TRBD2. After removal of 5 bases from V and 5 bases from J, the junction contained 9 bases not matched to a gene. Per germline, CDR1 SSHAT and CDR2 FNYEAQ (reference sequence). The CDR3 totals 15 residues. CDR3 nucleotides: TGTGCCAGCAGCCAAGACGGCGGGAGACACAATGAGCAGTTCTTC. It codes for CASSQDGGRHNEQFF.

The chain uses TRBV11-2 and TRBJ2-3; 7 bases map to TRBD2. The CDR3 consists of 14 residues. Per germline, CDR1 SGHAT and CDR2 FQNNGV. V dropped 10 bases and J dropped 4; count of bases not matched to a gene: 11. CDR3 sequence: CAKNGGAGADTQYF. The CDR3 region has the DNA TGTGCCAAAAATGGCGGGGCGGGAGCAGATACGCAGTATTTT.

The chain employs TRBV5-1 and TRBJ2-5, with D perhaps assigned TRBD1 or TRBD2 (5 bases each). Germline V lookup: CDR1 SGHRS, CDR2 YFSETQ. Trimming took off 4 bases at V and 2 bases at J, with 15 bases between the two ends. CDR3 size: 15 residues. CDR3 nucleotide sequence: TGCGCCAGCAGCGTGACGGGACGTACTCAAGAGACCCAGTACTTC. This gives the protein CASSVTGRTQETQYF.

This rearrangement joins TRBV5-1 to TRBJ2-1; D not resolved. This CDR3 is 12 amino acids long. Trimming stripped 4 bases from V and 4 bases from J, with 6 bases between. Per the germline V gene, CDR1 is SGHRS and CDR2 is YFSETQ. The CDR3 nucleotides are TGCGCCAGCAGCGACCGTTACAATGAGCAGTTCTTC. Translated: CASSDRYNEQFF.

The CDR3 is CASSPDGTANTGELFF. The CDR3 coding sequence is TGTGCCAGCAGCCCCGACGGTACCGCGAACACCGGGGAGCTGTTTTTT. The rearrangement joins TRBV7-8 to TRBJ2-2, with D uncertain. The CDR3 contains 16 residues. Germline loops: CDR1 SGHVS, CDR2 FQNEAQ. V was cut by 5 bases and J by 0 bases, with 13 bases left in between.

V and J are TRBV9 and TRBJ2-2; either TRBD1 or TRBD2 may fit D (5 bases each). This CDR3 contains 14 residues. V shed 3 bases and J shed 6 bases, with 12 bases lying between them. Germline assignment: CDR1 SGDLS and CDR2 YYNGEE. The CDR3 DNA reads TGTGCCAGCAGCGCAAATATGGGGGCCGGGGAGCTGTTTTTT. It translates to CASSANMGAGELFF.

The CDR3 region has the DNA TGTGCCAGCAGCTTATTCGGAGGTTACTACAATGAGCAGTTCTTC. Translating it yields CASSLFGGYYNEQFF. The rearrangement uses TRBV7-3 and TRBJ2-1; TRBD2 might be the D (5 bases). Per the germline V gene, CDR1 is SGHTA and CDR2 is FQGTGA. Trimming stripped 2 bases from V and 3 bases from J, with 11 bases between. This CDR3 is 15 amino acids long.

Comments on this clone: The sample carries other DNA sequences with the same CDR3. CDR3 sequence reads: CASSRRGETQYF. DNA for the CDR3: TGTGCCAGTAGCCGAAGGGGGGAGACCCAGTACTTC. V and J are TRBV19 and TRBJ2-5; the D gene is possibly TRBD1 (6 bases). The V gene lost 6 bases and the J gene lost 5 bases, with 10 bases spanning the gap. The CDR3 has 12 amino acids. Germline V gene sequence: CDR1 LNHDA, CDR2 SQIVND (reference sequence).

V gene TRBV7-3 combines with J gene TRBJ2-2, with a possible D match to TRBD1 (6 bases). CDR3 length: 16 amino acids. Trimming stripped 5 bases from V and 5 bases from J, with 18 bases between. Germline CDR1 is SGHTA and CDR2 is FQGTGA. The CDR3 DNA reads as TGTGCCAGCAGCCTACAGGGTTTCCTGAGGACCGGGGAGCTGTTTTTT. It yields the protein CASSLQGFLRTGELFF.

The chain combines TRBV7-9 with TRBJ1-5, with 9 bases fitting TRBD1. J was trimmed by 4 bases and V by 1 base; bases with no gene match: 5. The germline V gene has CDR1 SEHNR and CDR2 FQNEAQ (reference sequence). CDR3 length equals 16 residues. The CDR3 loop is CASSLGAGTGNQPQHF. CDR3 coding DNA: TGTGCCAGCAGCTTAGGGGCCGGGACAGGGAATCAGCCCCAGCATTTT. Together with reference TRBV7-9 and TRBJ1-5, the CDR3 gives the full variable domain: DTGVSQNPRHKITKRGQNVTFRCDPISEHNRLYWYRQTLGQGPEFLTYFQNEAQLEKSRLLSDRFSAERPKGSFSTLEIQRTEQGDSAMYLCASSLGAGTGNQPQHFGDGTRLSIL.

The genes are TRBV10-3 and TRBJ1-2, with D possibly matching TRBD1 (6 bases). V lost 2 bases and J lost 5, with 9 bases in between. This CDR3 is built from 13 residues. Germline V gene lookup returns CDR1 ENHRY and CDR2 SYGVKD. The CDR3 bases are TGTGCCATCAGTGAGAGGACAGAATATGGCTACACCTTC. Protein sequence: CAISERTEYGYTF.

This sequence joins TRBV5-1 and TRBJ2-7; weak D call: TRBD2 (5 bases). Looked up from germline, CDR1 is SGHRS and CDR2 is YFSETQ. The germline V and J ends were trimmed by 0 bases and 5 bases, with 12 bases remaining between them. This CDR3 is built from 14 residues. The CDR3: CASSLGGFFNEQYF. The CDR3 DNA is TGCGCCAGCAGCTTGGGAGGGTTCTTCAACGAGCAGTACTTC.

Points on this clone: The identical CDR3 is also encoded by other nucleotide sequences in the sample. The V gene is TRBV28, the J gene TRBJ2-7; a weak D match, TRBD1 (6 bases). Germline CDR1 MDHEN, CDR2 SYDVKM. V gave up 6 bases and J gave up 3 bases, with 18 bases separating them. The CDR3 is 15 residues long. DNA of the CDR3: TGTGCCAGCAGCCTAGCCCCCGGACAGAACTACGAGCAGTACTTC. Translation gives CASSLAPGQNYEQYF. Drawing the rest from reference TRBV28 and TRBJ2-7, the complete variable domain is DVKVTQSSRYLVKRTGEKVFLECVQDMDHENMFWYRQDPGLGLRLIYFSYDVKMKEKGDIPEGYSVSREKKERFSLILESASTNQTSMYLCASSLAPGQNYEQYFGPGTRLTVT.

The gene calls are TRBV10-3 and TRBJ2-5; 7 bases are shared with TRBD1. There are 14 residues in the CDR3. The germline CDR1 and CDR2 sequences are ENHRY and SYGVKD. J was trimmed by 1 base and V by 1 base; bases with no gene match: 0. CDR3 loop: CAISEYRGQETQYF. The CDR3 DNA sequence: TGTGCCATCAGTGAGTACAGGGGCCAAGAGACCCAGTACTTC.